Listed below are T cell receptor beta chains from one sample, sequenced in a study of blood T cell repertoires in COVID-19. The assay was immunoSEQ multiplex PCR, and TCRdb's table has in-frame clones only and misses some. Of a few hundred thousand clones listed, approximately 83% are singletons. Sequenced input: PBMCs or T cells enriched from blood (not recorded which). The receptors shown here come from a woman between 45 and 60 years old who had recovered from COVID-19. CDR3s include the opening cysteine and the closing phenylalanine or tryptophan. Each record gives: CDR3 protein, CDR3 DNA, V gene, D gene, J gene, clone size. D genes are given only for firm matches. Expanded clones are given a class, and other clones once, few, many or no size at all.

CASSLVSSGSRYEQYF	TGCGCCAGCAGCTTGGTGTCTAGCGGGAGTAGGTACGAGCAGTACTTC	TRBV5-1	TRBD2	TRBJ2-7	NA
CASSLGGGYNEQFF	TGCGCCAGCAGCTTGGGAGGCGGATACAATGAGCAGTTCTTC	TRBV5-1	NA	TRBJ2-1	NA
CASMGGGIAKNIQYF	TGTGCCAGCATGGGAGGTGGGATAGCCAAAAACATTCAGTACTTC	TRBV28	NA	TRBJ2-4	NA
CASSQYMSSTGGSGNEQFF	TGTGCCAGCTCACAATACATGAGCAGCACGGGCGGCTCGGGGAATGAGCAGTTCTTC	TRBV18	NA	TRBJ2-1	NA
CASSQESAGELFF	TGTGCCAGCAGCCAAGAAAGCGCCGGGGAGCTGTTTTTT	TRBV4-2	NA	TRBJ2-2	NA
CATSRDQAGGHEQYF	TGTGCCACCAGCAGAGATCAGGCAGGAGGCCACGAGCAGTACTTC	TRBV15	NA	TRBJ2-7	NA
CASSSGLAANEQFF	TGTGCCAGCTCATCGGGACTAGCGGCCAATGAGCAGTTCTTC	TRBV18	TRBD2	TRBJ2-1	NA
CASSEPRTGIYGYTF	TGTGCCAGCAGTGAACCGAGGACAGGGATCTATGGCTACACCTTC	TRBV6-1	TRBD1	TRBJ1-2	NA
CASSLGGDGGIQYF	TGTGCCAGCAGTTTAGGGGGGGATGGTGGCATTCAGTACTTC	TRBV28	TRBD2	TRBJ2-4	NA
CASSFPAQGPYEQYF	TGTGCCAGCAGCTTCCCGGCACAGGGCCCGTACGAGCAGTACTTC	TRBV5-5	NA	TRBJ2-7	NA
CASSPGAWEAQYF	TGTGCCAGCAGTCCTGGGGCGTGGGAGGCGCAGTATTTT	TRBV14	NA	TRBJ2-3	NA
CASSQTLGADTQYF	TGTGCCAGCAGTCAAACCTTAGGGGCAGATACGCAGTATTTT	TRBV6-6	NA	TRBJ2-3	NA
CASSPPPGQGRSGNTIYF	TGTGCCAGCAGCCCTCCCCCGGGACAGGGGCGCTCTGGAAACACCATATATTTT	TRBV28	TRBD1	TRBJ1-3	NA
CATSPFSGELFF	TGTGCCACCAGCCCTTTTAGCGGGGAGCTGTTTTTT	TRBV24-1	NA	TRBJ2-2	NA
CASSFGQVTSPLHF	TGTGCCAGCAGCTTTGGACAGGTGACTTCACCCCTCCACTTT	TRBV7-2	TRBD1	TRBJ1-6	NA
CASSLRGNTIYF	TGTGCCAGCAGTTTACGTGGAAACACCATATATTTT	TRBV28	NA	TRBJ1-3	NA
CASSGTGTSGNTIYF	TGTGCCAGCAGCGGTACAGGGACCTCTGGAAACACCATATATTTT	TRBV9	NA	TRBJ1-3	NA
CASSSTTGSSYEQYF	TGCGCCAGCAGTTCGACTACCGGCTCCTCCTACGAGCAGTACTTC	TRBV5-1	NA	TRBJ2-7	NA
CASKLGQERTGELFF	TGTGCCAGTAAATTGGGGCAGGAGAGGACCGGGGAGCTGTTTTTT	TRBV19	NA	TRBJ2-2	NA
CASSVAISAGGGSTYQETQYF	TGTGCCAGCAGCGTAGCGATATCAGCGGGTGGCGGGAGTACCTACCAAGAGACCCAGTACTTC	TRBV9	TRBD2	TRBJ2-5	NA
CASSPVIGGTEAFF	TGCGCCAGCAGCCCGGTTATCGGGGGCACTGAAGCTTTCTTT	TRBV5-1	NA	TRBJ1-1	NA
CASSLLLAGLDEQFF	TGTGCCAGCAGTTTACTCCTAGCGGGATTAGATGAGCAGTTCTTC	TRBV28	TRBD2	TRBJ2-1	NA
CASSLGRGFNQPQHF	TGTGCCAGCAGTTTAGGCAGGGGATTCAATCAGCCCCAGCATTTT	TRBV27	NA	TRBJ1-5	once
CASSPRLAGVSTGELFF	TGTGCCAGCTCACCACGGCTAGCGGGAGTCTCCACCGGGGAGCTGTTTTTT	TRBV18	TRBD2	TRBJ2-2	NA
CASSEAGLAGGQETQYF	TGTGCCAGCAGTGAAGCTGGGCTAGCGGGAGGGCAAGAGACCCAGTACTTC	TRBV6-1	TRBD2	TRBJ2-5	NA
CAISDGGAYTEAFF	TGTGCCATCAGTGATGGGGGGGCTTACACTGAAGCTTTCTTT	TRBV10-3	NA	TRBJ1-1	once
CASSPPATGSYEQYF	TGTGCCAGCTCACCCCCCGCGACAGGGTCCTACGAGCAGTACTTC	TRBV18	TRBD1	TRBJ2-7	once
CASSHYYAGEQYF	TGTGCCAGCAGCCATTACTATGCGGGGGAGCAGTACTTC	TRBV3-1/TRBV3-2	NA	TRBJ2-7	NA
CASSIQGRGKQELFF	TGTGCCAGTAGTATCCAGGGAAGGGGGAAACAGGAGCTGTTTTTT	TRBV19	NA	TRBJ2-2	NA
CASSLLRGQRLYGYTF	TGTGCCAGCAGTTTACTCCGGGGACAGAGACTTTATGGCTACACCTTC	TRBV3-1/TRBV3-2	TRBD1	TRBJ1-2	NA
CASTLQGPRSNQPQHF	TGTGCCAGTACCCTACAGGGGCCCCGCAGCAATCAGCCCCAGCATTTT	TRBV19	TRBD1	TRBJ1-5	NA
CASSYLGDQPQHF	TGTGCCAGCAGCTATCTGGGCGATCAGCCCCAGCATTTT	TRBV7-9	NA	TRBJ1-5	few
CASSIDRDYNSPLHF	TGTGCCAGTAGTATAGATCGCGACTATAATTCACCCCTCCACTTT	TRBV19	NA	TRBJ1-6	NA
CSVLYRAGFIHEQYF	TGCAGCGTCCTATATAGGGCAGGGTTTATACACGAGCAGTACTTC	TRBV29-1	NA	TRBJ2-7	few
CSASSLDTSSYNEQFF	TGCAGTGCTAGTAGTCTCGACACAAGCTCCTACAATGAGCAGTTCTTC	TRBV20-1	NA	TRBJ2-1	NA
CASSPGESSGNTIYF	TGCGCCAGCAGCCCCGGGGAGAGCTCTGGAAACACCATATATTTT	TRBV5-1	NA	TRBJ1-3	NA
CASSSYRERPDTQYF	TGTGCCAGCAGCTCGTACAGGGAACGGCCAGATACGCAGTATTTT	TRBV7-6	NA	TRBJ2-3	NA
CASSDLDRGIGETQYF	TGTGCCAGCAGTGATCTAGACAGGGGGATTGGGGAGACCCAGTACTTC	TRBV25-1	TRBD1	TRBJ2-5	NA
CASRGPGLVDTQYF	TGTGCCAGCAGGGGTCCGGGACTAGTTGATACGCAGTATTTT	TRBV25-1	TRBD2	TRBJ2-3	NA
CASSLGQDEKLFF	TGTGCCAGCAGTTTAGGTCAGGATGAAAAACTGTTTTTT	TRBV27	NA	TRBJ1-4	NA
CASRAGASYEQYF	TGTGCCAGCAGGGCGGGGGCCTCCTACGAGCAGTACTTC	TRBV5-5	NA	TRBJ2-7	NA
CASGGAGSYNEQFF	TGTGCCAGCGGCGGGGCAGGCTCCTACAATGAGCAGTTCTTC	TRBV2	NA	TRBJ2-1	NA
CASSLAGGEGNTEAFF	TGTGCCAGCAGCTTGGCAGGGGGCGAGGGGAACACTGAAGCTTTCTTT	TRBV5-4	TRBD1	TRBJ1-1	NA
CASSEPSGVRLQYF	TGTGCCAGCAGTGAACCTAGCGGGGTCCGGCTGCAGTACTTC	TRBV28	TRBD2	TRBJ2-7	NA
CASRYSFSETQYF	TGTGCCAGCAGATACTCCTTCTCGGAGACCCAGTACTTC	TRBV6-2/TRBV6-3	NA	TRBJ2-5	NA
CASSPGTSGKNEQFF	TGTGCCAGCAGCCCCGGGACTAGCGGCAAGAATGAGCAGTTCTTC	TRBV11-3	TRBD2	TRBJ2-1	NA
CASSPLREETQYF	TGTGCCAGCTCACCCCTCCGGGAGGAGACCCAGTACTTC	TRBV18	NA	TRBJ2-5	once
CASSIERQDYNQPQHF	TGTGCCAGTAGTATAGAACGACAGGATTACAATCAGCCCCAGCATTTT	TRBV19	NA	TRBJ1-5	NA
CASTSHRGRYEQYF	TGTGCCAGCACCTCCCACCGGGGTCGTTACGAGCAGTACTTC	TRBV28	NA	TRBJ2-7	NA
CASSLAGGVDTQYF	TGTGCCAGCAGCTTAGCAGGGGGCGTAGATACGCAGTATTTT	TRBV7-8	TRBD1	TRBJ2-3	few
CASSPGTAYSGNTIYF	TGCGCCAGCAGCCCCGGGACAGCCTACTCTGGAAACACCATATATTTT	TRBV4-1	TRBD1	TRBJ1-3	NA